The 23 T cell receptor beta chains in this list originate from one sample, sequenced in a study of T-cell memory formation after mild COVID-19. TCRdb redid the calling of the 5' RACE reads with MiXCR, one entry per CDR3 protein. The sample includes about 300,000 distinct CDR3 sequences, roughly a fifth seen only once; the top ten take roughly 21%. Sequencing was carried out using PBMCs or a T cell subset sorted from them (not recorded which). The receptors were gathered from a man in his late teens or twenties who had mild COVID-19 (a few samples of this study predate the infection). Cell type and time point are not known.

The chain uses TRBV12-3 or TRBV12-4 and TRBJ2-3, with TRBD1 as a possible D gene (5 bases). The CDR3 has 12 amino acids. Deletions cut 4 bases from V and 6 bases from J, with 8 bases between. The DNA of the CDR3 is TGTGCCAGCAGTTGGGGCCAGGATACGCAGTATTTT. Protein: CASSWGQDTQYF.

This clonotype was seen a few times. The CDR3 reads CASSRTGTGNTIYF. The CDR3 DNA follows: TGCGCCAGCAGCCGGACAGGGACCGGAAACACCATATATTTT. This chain uses TRBV5-1 with TRBJ1-3; 8 bases map to TRBD1. The V and J ends lost 4 bases and 4 bases, in that order; junction bases with no gene match: 4. CDR3 length: 14 residues. Looked up from germline, CDR1 is SGHRS and CDR2 is YFSETQ.

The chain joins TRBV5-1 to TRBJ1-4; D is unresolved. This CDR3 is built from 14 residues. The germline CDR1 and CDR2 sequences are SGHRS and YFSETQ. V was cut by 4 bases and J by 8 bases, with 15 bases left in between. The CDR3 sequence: CASSDGSIGEKLFF. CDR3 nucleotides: TGCGCCAGCAGCGACGGGAGCATAGGGGAAAAACTGTTTTTT.

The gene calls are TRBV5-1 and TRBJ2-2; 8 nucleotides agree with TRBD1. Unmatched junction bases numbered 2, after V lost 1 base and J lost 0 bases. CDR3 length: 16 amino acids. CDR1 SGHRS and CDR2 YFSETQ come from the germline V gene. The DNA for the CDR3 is TGCGCCAGCAGCTTGAGGGACAGGCCGAACACCGGGGAGCTGTTTTTT. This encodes CASSLRDRPNTGELFF.

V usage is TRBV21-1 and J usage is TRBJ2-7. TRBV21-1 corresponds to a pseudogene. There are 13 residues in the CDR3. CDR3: CASSWQGSYEQYV. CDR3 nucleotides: TGTGCCAGCAGCTGGCAGGGATCCTACGAGCAGTACGTC.

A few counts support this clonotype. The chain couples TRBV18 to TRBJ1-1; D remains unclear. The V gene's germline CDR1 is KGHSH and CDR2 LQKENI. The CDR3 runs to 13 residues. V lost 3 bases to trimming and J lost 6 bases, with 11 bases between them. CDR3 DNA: TGTGCCAGCTCACCCACCGGTGTCCCTGAAGCTTTCTTT. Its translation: CASSPTGVPEAFF.

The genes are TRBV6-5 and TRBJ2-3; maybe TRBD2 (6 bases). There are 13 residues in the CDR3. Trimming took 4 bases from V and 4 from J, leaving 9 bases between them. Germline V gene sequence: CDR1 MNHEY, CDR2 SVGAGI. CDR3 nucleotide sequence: TGTGCCAGCAGTTCGGGGGTGGCAGATACGCAGTATTTT. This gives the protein CASSSGVADTQYF.

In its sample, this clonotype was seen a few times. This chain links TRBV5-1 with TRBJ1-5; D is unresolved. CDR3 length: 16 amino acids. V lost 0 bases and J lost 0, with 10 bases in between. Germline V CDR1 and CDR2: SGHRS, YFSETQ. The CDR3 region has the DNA TGCGCCAGCAGCTTGGATCCCGGGAATAGCAATCAGCCCCAGCATTTT. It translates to CASSLDPGNSNQPQHF. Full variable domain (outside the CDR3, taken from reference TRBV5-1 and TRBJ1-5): KAGVTQTPRYLIKTRGQQVTLSCSPISGHRSVSWYQQTPGQGLQFLFEYFSETQRNKGNFPGRFSGRQFSNSRSEMNVSTLELGDSALYLCASSLDPGNSNQPQHFGDGTRLSIL.

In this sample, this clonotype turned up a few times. The DNA for the CDR3 is TGTGCCAGCAGCTTGGATGGGGACAGGGCGAACGAGCAGTACGTC. Amino acid sequence: CASSLDGDRANEQYV. The chain uses TRBV5-5 and TRBJ2-7, with 9 nucleotides matching TRBD1. This CDR3 has 15 residues. With V trimmed by 0 bases and J by 5 bases, 6 bases remained unmatched. Germline CDR1 SGHKS, CDR2 YYEKEE (reference sequence).

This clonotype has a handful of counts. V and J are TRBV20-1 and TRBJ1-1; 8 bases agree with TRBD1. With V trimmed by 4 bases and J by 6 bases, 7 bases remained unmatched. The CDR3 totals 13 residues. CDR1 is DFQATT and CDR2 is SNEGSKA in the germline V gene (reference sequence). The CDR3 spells CSAKTGARSEAFF. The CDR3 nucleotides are TGCAGTGCTAAGACAGGGGCCCGCTCTGAAGCTTTCTTT.

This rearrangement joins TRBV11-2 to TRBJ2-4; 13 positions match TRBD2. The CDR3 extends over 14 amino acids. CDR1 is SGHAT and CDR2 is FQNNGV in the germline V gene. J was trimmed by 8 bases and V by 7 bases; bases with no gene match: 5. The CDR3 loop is CASTRLAGGDIQYF. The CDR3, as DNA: TGTGCCAGCACCCGACTAGCGGGGGGAGACATTCAGTACTTC.

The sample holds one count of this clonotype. CDR3 nucleotide sequence: TGCGCCAGCATACCAGGGGCCCCGAACACCGGGGAGCTGTTTTTT. Protein product: CASIPGAPNTGELFF. This chain connects TRBV5-1 to TRBJ2-2, with D tentatively TRBD1 (6 bases). The CDR3 totals 15 residues. The V and J ends lost 6 bases and 0 bases respectively, with 12 bases between them. Germline CDR1 SGHRS, CDR2 YFSETQ.

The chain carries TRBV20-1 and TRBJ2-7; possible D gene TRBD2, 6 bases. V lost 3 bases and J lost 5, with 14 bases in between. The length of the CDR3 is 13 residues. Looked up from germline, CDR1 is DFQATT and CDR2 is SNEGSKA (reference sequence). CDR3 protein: CSASTLAGHEQYF. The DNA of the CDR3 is TGCAGTGCTAGTACACTAGCTGGCCACGAGCAGTACTTC.

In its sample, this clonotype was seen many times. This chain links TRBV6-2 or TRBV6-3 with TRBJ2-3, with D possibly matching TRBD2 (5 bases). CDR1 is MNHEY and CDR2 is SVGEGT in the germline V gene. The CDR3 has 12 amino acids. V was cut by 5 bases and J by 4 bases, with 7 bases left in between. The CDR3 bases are TGTGCCAGCAGTCGGCGGGCAGATACGCAGTATTTT. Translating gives CASSRRADTQYF.

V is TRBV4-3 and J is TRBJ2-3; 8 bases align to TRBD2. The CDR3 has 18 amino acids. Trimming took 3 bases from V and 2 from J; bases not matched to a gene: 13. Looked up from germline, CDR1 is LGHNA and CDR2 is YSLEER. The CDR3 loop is CASSQEFSAGAFTDTQYF. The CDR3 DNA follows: TGCGCCAGCAGCCAGGAATTCTCAGCGGGGGCGTTCACAGATACGCAGTATTTT.

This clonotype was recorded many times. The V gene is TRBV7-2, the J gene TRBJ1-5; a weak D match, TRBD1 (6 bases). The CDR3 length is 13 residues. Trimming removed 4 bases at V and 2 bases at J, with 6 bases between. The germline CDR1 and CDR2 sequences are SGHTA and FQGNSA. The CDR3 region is CASSYRGNQPQHF. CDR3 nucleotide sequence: TGTGCCAGCAGCTACAGGGGCAATCAGCCCCAGCATTTT.

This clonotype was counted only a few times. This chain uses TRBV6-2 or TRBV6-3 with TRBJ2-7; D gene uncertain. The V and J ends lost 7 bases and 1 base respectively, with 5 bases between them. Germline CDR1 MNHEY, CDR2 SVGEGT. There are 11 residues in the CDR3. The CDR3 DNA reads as TGTGCCAGCAAGGGTTCCTACGAGCAGTACGTC. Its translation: CASKGSYEQYV.

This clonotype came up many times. The CDR3: CASSLTGTGASGANVLTF. In nucleotides, the CDR3 is TGTGCCAGCAGTTTAACCGGGACAGGGGCCTCTGGGGCCAACGTCCTGACTTTC. The J gene is TRBJ2-6, the V gene TRBV12-3 or TRBV12-4, with TRBD1 matching 10 bases. The CDR3 extends over 18 amino acids. Losses at the gene ends were 2 bases for V and 0 bases for J; bases not matched to a gene: 4.

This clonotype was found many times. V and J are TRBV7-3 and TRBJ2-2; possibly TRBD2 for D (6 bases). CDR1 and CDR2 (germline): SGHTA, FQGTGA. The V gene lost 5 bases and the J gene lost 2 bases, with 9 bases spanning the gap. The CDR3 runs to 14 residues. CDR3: CASSPGLNTGELFF. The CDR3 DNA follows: TGTGCCAGCAGCCCTGGACTAAACACCGGGGAGCTGTTTTTT.

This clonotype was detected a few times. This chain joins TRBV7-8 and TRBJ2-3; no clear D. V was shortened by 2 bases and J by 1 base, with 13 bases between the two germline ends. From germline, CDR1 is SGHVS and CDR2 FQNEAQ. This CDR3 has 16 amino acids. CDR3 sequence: CASSLRRTGGTDTQYF. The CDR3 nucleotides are TGTGCCAGCAGCTTACGGCGGACCGGCGGCACAGATACGCAGTATTTT.

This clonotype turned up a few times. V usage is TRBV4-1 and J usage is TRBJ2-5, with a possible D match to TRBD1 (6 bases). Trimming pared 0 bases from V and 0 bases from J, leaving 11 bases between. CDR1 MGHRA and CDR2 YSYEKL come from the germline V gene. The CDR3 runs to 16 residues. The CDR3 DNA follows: TGCGCCAGCAGCCAAGAAATGAGGGGGTACCAAGAGACCCAGTACTTC. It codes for CASSQEMRGYQETQYF.

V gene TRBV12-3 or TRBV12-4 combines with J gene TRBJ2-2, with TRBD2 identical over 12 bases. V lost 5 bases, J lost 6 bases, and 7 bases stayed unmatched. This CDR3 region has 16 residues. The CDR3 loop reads CASSPTSGGIAGELFF. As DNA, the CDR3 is TGTGCCAGCAGTCCTACTAGCGGGGGGATCGCCGGGGAGCTGTTTTTT.

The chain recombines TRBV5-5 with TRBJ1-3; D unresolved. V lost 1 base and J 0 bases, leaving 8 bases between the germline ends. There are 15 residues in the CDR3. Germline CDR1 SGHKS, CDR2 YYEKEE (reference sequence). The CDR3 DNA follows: TGTGCCAGCAGCTTGACCCCGGCCTCTGGAAACACCATATATTTT. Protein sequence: CASSLTPASGNTIYF.